The 18 T cell receptor beta chains listed next were all sequenced from one sample in a study of early stage breast cancer tumors. Sequenced by immunoSEQ multiplex PCR; TCRdb stores in-frame clones only, minus some. Found here are roughly 58,000 clones, 85% to 95% of them singletons; the top ten hold 4.5% to 5%. The sequenced material came from blood. The receptors shown here come from a person aged 65 to 85 with breast cancer.

The V and J genes are TRBV6-6 and TRBJ2-7; 12 nucleotides align to TRBD2. V trimming: 2 bases; J trimming: 7 bases; junction bases outside the gene matches: 3. Germline CDR1 MNHNY, CDR2 SVGAGI (reference sequence). This CDR3 spans 14 amino acids. The CDR3 DNA reads as TGTGCCAGCAGTTACGGACTAGCGGGACATGAGCAGTACTTC. Translated: CASSYGLAGHEQYF.

The chain is built from TRBV5-1 and TRBJ2-3, with D perhaps matching TRBD2 (5 bases). CDR1 is SGHRS, CDR2 YFSETQ, per germline. The CDR3 is made up of 15 amino acids. Trimming took 1 base from V and 2 from J, leaving 11 bases between them. CDR3 nucleotide sequence: TGCGCCAGCAGCTTGCAAGGGAGCAACACAGATACGCAGTATTTT. Translation gives CASSLQGSNTDTQYF.

The V and J genes are TRBV4-2 and TRBJ2-1; the D gene is possibly TRBD2 (5 bases). The length of the CDR3 is 13 residues. The germline V gene has CDR1 LGHNA and CDR2 YNFKEQ. V was cut by 5 bases and J by 7 bases, with 12 bases left in between. Written as DNA, the CDR3 is TGTGCCAGCAGCTATGGGCCGGGGAATGAGCAGTTCTTC. Translation: CASSYGPGNEQFF.

The chain carries TRBV9 and TRBJ2-2, with 14 positions matching TRBD2. This CDR3 is 21 amino acids long. Trimming took 4 bases from V and 8 from J; bases not matched to a gene: 22. Germline-derived CDR1 and CDR2 are SGDLS and YYNGEE. The CDR3 sequence: CASSRRLAGGISHVSEGELFF. In DNA form, the CDR3 reads TGTGCCAGCAGCCGCAGACTAGCGGGAGGGATCTCCCACGTCTCAGAGGGGGAGCTGTTTTTT.

The chain couples TRBV19 to TRBJ2-5; 8 positions match TRBD2. The ends lost 7 bases at V and 5 bases at J; junction bases unmatched: 12. The CDR3 has 15 residues. Germline-derived CDR1 and CDR2 are LNHDA and SQIVND (reference sequence). CDR3 protein: CASKGSGEGAETQYF. CDR3 nucleotide sequence: TGTGCCAGTAAGGGTAGCGGGGAAGGGGCCGAGACCCAGTACTTC.

This chain uses TRBV11-2 with TRBJ1-6, with D hard to call. Trimming pared 3 bases from V and 1 base from J, leaving 4 bases between. CDR1 SGHAT and CDR2 FQNNGV come from the germline V gene. This CDR3 is 14 amino acids long. The CDR3 nucleotides are TGTGCCAGCAGCTTCGGGTCCTATAATTCACCCCTCCACTTT. It translates to CASSFGSYNSPLHF.

The V gene is TRBV18, the J gene TRBJ1-1; D remains ambiguous. V lost 6 bases and J lost 3, with 11 bases in between. The CDR3 sequence is 13 residues long. The germline CDR1 and CDR2 sequences are KGHSH and LQKENI. The CDR3 reads CASSIREDTEAFF. The DNA of the CDR3 is TGTGCCAGCTCGATAAGGGAGGACACTGAAGCTTTCTTT.

DNA for the CDR3: TGTGCCAGCAGTGGACTAGCGGGGGTCTACAATGAGCAGTTCTTC. It is translated as CASSGLAGVYNEQFF. The chain carries TRBV6-1 and TRBJ2-1, with 12 nucleotides matching TRBD2. With 4 bases clipped from V and 3 bases from J, the junction kept 1 base outside the gene matches. Germline values: CDR1 MNHNS, CDR2 SASEGT. CDR3 length: 15 residues.

The rearrangement uses TRBV21-1 and TRBJ1-1; the table's D call TRBD1 went unverified against the DNA. TRBV21-1 is recorded as a pseudogene. The length of the CDR3 is 17 residues. CDR3 residues: CASSVRVAWGVNTEAFF. CDR3 nucleotides: TGTGCCAGCAGCGTACGAGTTGCCTGGGGCGTGAACACTGAAGCTTTCTTT.

The J gene is TRBJ1-1, the V gene TRBV9; no definite D call. V was cut by 0 bases and J by 0 bases, with 9 bases left in between. This CDR3 comprises 15 residues. The V gene's germline CDR1 is SGDLS and CDR2 YYNGEE. In DNA, the CDR3 is TGTGCCAGCAGCGTAGAGCCAGACATGAACACTGAAGCTTTCTTT. Translation: CASSVEPDMNTEAFF.

This clone was detected a few times. The chain links TRBV7-2 to TRBJ2-5; perhaps TRBD1 as D (5 bases). The V gene lost 4 bases and the J gene lost 3 bases, with 12 bases spanning the gap. The germline gives CDR1 SGHTA, CDR2 FQGNSA. The length of the CDR3 is 14 residues. CDR3 nucleotide sequence: TGTGCCAGCAGCTCCAGGGTGAGAGAAGAGACCCAGTACTTC. Its protein is CASSSRVREETQYF.

The J gene is TRBJ2-2, the V gene TRBV29-1; 16 nucleotides align to TRBD2. CDR1 and CDR2 (germline): SQVTM, ANQGSEA. The CDR3 runs to 15 residues. V was pared by 7 bases and J by 4 bases, with 3 bases of the junction left unmatched. CDR3 sequence reads: CSAGTSGRGTGELFF. The CDR3 DNA is TGCAGCGCCGGGACTAGCGGGAGGGGCACCGGGGAGCTGTTTTTT.

This clone appeared a single time. The chain recombines TRBV7-9 with TRBJ1-5, with TRBD1 matching 7 bases. The V segment lost 5 bases and the J segment 2 bases; nucleotides outside the gene matches: 9. This CDR3 spans 16 amino acids. Germline loops: CDR1 SEHNR, CDR2 FQNEAQ (reference sequence). The CDR3 region is CASSLRTGRGNQPQHF. CDR3 nucleotide sequence: TGTGCCAGCAGCCTCCGGACAGGCCGAGGCAATCAGCCCCAGCATTTT.

The chain uses TRBV4-2 and TRBJ1-1; no definite D call. Trimming took off 1 base at V and 7 bases at J, with 10 bases between the two ends. The CDR3 extends over 13 amino acids. CDR1 and CDR2 from the germline V gene are LGHNA and YNFKEQ. This CDR3 reads CASSQGTPDEAFF. CDR3 coding DNA: TGTGCCAGCAGCCAAGGAACTCCCGATGAAGCTTTCTTT.

The chain links TRBV28 to TRBJ1-4, with unresolved D. Trimming took off 7 bases at V and 10 bases at J, with 22 bases between the two ends. The CDR3 extends over 15 amino acids. CDR1 MDHEN and CDR2 SYDVKM come from the germline V gene. The CDR3 protein is CASIRTSQTGRKLFF. The CDR3 DNA reads as TGTGCCAGCATCCGCACCAGCCAAACCGGGAGAAAACTGTTTTTT.

J is TRBJ2-2 and V is TRBV18; TRBD2 agrees at 8 bases. The CDR3 consists of 16 residues. The V gene end was trimmed by 6 bases and the J gene end by 1 base; junction bases not matched to a gene: 7. CDR1 and CDR2 (germline): KGHSH, LQKENI. In DNA, the CDR3 is TGTGCCAGCTCGCCTGAAGCGGGGGTGAACACCGGGGAGCTGTTTTTT. Its translation: CASSPEAGVNTGELFF. The variable domain in full, with the rest retrieved from reference TRBV18 and TRBJ2-2, is NAGVMQNPRHLVRRRGQEARLRCSPMKGHSHVYWYRQLPEEGLKFMVYLQKENIIDESGMPKERFSAEFPKEGPSILRIQQVVRGDSAAYFCASSPEAGVNTGELFFGEGSRLTVL.

The V and J genes are TRBV5-1 and TRBJ1-3; 7 nucleotides agree with TRBD1. CDR1 SGHRS and CDR2 YFSETQ come from the germline V gene. The CDR3 spans 16 residues. Losses at the gene ends were 0 bases for V and 0 bases for J; bases not matched to a gene: 3. CDR3 amino acids: CASSLGGDSSGNTIYF. DNA for the CDR3: TGCGCCAGCAGCTTGGGAGGGGACAGCTCTGGAAACACCATATATTTT.

The J gene is TRBJ1-2, the V gene TRBV5-1; 8 bases agree with TRBD1. Germline V gene sequence: CDR1 SGHRS, CDR2 YFSETQ. The CDR3 consists of 14 residues. Trimming removed 3 bases from V and 8 bases from J; junction bases left unmatched: 9. CDR3 loop: CASSSRQGWQGYTF. The CDR3, as DNA: TGCGCCAGCAGCTCAAGACAGGGGTGGCAGGGCTACACCTTC.